These 13 T cell receptor beta chains came from one sample sequenced in a study of blood T cells in healthy people across ages. Sample-barcoded 5' priming and a J-beta primer mix drove a second PCR of 7 to 11 cycles. TCRdb fed the 5' RACE reads into MiXCR, producing one record per CDR3 protein. In the table there are roughly 1.7 million distinct CDR3 sequences, approximately 32% of which are singletons. Material: blood. The receptors were sampled from a woman aged 25 to 45 in good health.

The chain recombines TRBV7-6 with TRBJ2-3, with TRBD1 matching over 9 bases. Trimming at V came to 0 bases and at J to 8 bases, leaving 3 bases not matched to a gene. This CDR3 is 14 amino acids long. In germline, CDR1 is SGHVS, CDR2 FNYEAQ. As DNA, the CDR3 is TGTGCCAGCAGCTTAGCGGAGGACAGGGGTACGCAGTATTTT. Residues: CASSLAEDRGTQYF.

This clonotype was detected only a few times. The J gene is TRBJ1-4, the V gene TRBV7-2; 10 nucleotides align to TRBD1. The germline V gene has CDR1 SGHTA and CDR2 FQGNSA. CDR3 length: 16 residues. Germline trimming cut 10 bases from V and 10 bases from J; bases unmatched to any gene: 18. CDR3 sequence reads: CATTGDRGLRRGKLFF. CDR3 sequence (DNA): TGTGCCACCACCGGGGACAGGGGTTTGAGGCGGGGAAAACTGTTTTTT. Combining the CDR3 with reference TRBV7-2 and TRBJ1-4 gives the whole variable domain GAGVSQSPSNKVTEKGKDVELRCDPISGHTALYWYRQSLGQGLEFLIYFQGNSAPDKSGLPSDRFSAERTGGSVSTLTIQRTQQEDSAVYLCATTGDRGLRRGKLFFGSGTQLSVL.

The chain employs TRBV5-6 and TRBJ1-2, with D tentatively TRBD1 (5 bases). The germline V and J ends were trimmed by 6 bases and 5 bases, with 17 bases remaining between them. The V gene's germline CDR1 is SGHDT and CDR2 YYEEEE. The CDR3 length is 14 residues. CDR3 DNA: TGTGCCAGCATGCAGGGACGGGGTGGTTATGGCTACACCTTC. Amino acid sequence: CASMQGRGGYGYTF.

The rearrangement uses TRBV20-1 and TRBJ2-7; 12 nucleotides line up with TRBD2. The germline gives CDR1 DFQATT, CDR2 SNEGSKA (reference sequence). The junction had 5 bases not matched to a gene; V was cut back by 3 bases and J by 2 bases. The CDR3 spans 15 residues. The CDR3 DNA reads TGCAGTGCTAGTTGGCGACTAGCGGGAGCCTACGAGCAGTACTTC. It translates to CSASWRLAGAYEQYF.

V and J are TRBV9 and TRBJ1-2; TRBD1 matches 8 bases. V dropped 4 bases and J dropped 2; count of bases not matched to a gene: 10. The germline CDR1 and CDR2 sequences are SGDLS and YYNGEE. There are 16 residues in the CDR3. For the CDR3, the DNA is TGTGCCAGCAGCCCCAGGACAGGGAATAAGAACTATGGCTACACCTTC. Amino acid sequence: CASSPRTGNKNYGYTF. The variable domain in full, completed from reference TRBV9 and TRBJ1-2, reads DSGVTQTPKHLITATGQRVTLRCSPRSGDLSVYWYQQSLDQGLQFLIQYYNGEERAKGNILERFSAQQFPDLHSELNLSSLELGDSALYFCASSPRTGNKNYGYTFGSGTRLTVV.

The rearrangement uses TRBV28 and TRBJ2-3; TRBD2 aligns across 8 bases. After removal of 6 bases from V and 1 base from J, the junction contained 9 bases not matched to a gene. The CDR3 consists of 16 residues. Germline assignment: CDR1 MDHEN and CDR2 SYDVKM. CDR3 nucleotides: TGTGCCAGCAGCCGGGGGGGCTCGGCCCGCACAGATACGCAGTATTTT. Residues: CASSRGGSARTDTQYF. Full variable domain (outside the CDR3, taken from reference TRBV28 and TRBJ2-3): DVKVTQSSRYLVKRTGEKVFLECVQDMDHENMFWYRQDPGLGLRLIYFSYDVKMKEKGDIPEGYSVSREKKERFSLILESASTNQTSMYLCASSRGGSARTDTQYFGPGTRLTVL.

The chain couples TRBV9 to TRBJ1-1; D is perhaps TRBD1 (5 bases). The CDR3 is 14 residues long. Germline V CDR1 and CDR2: SGDLS, YYNGEE. Trimming cost V 2 bases and J 4 bases, with 12 bases left between them. CDR3 loop: CASSVSQGTTEAFF. The CDR3 coding sequence is TGTGCCAGCAGCGTCTCCCAGGGAACCACTGAAGCTTTCTTT.

The chain couples TRBV9 to TRBJ1-1, with D uncertain. CDR1 SGDLS and CDR2 YYNGEE come from the germline V gene. Trimming stripped 0 bases from V and 6 bases from J, with 9 bases between. The CDR3 contains 13 residues. The CDR3 loop is CASSVDLGAEAFF. In DNA, the CDR3 is TGTGCCAGCAGCGTAGACTTAGGTGCTGAAGCTTTCTTT.

The V gene is TRBV2, the J gene TRBJ1-5, with D possibly matching TRBD1 (6 bases). There are 14 residues in the CDR3. Germline V gene data show CDR1 as SNHLY and CDR2 as FYNNEI. V was cut by 11 bases and J by 1 base, with 15 bases left in between. CDR3 nucleotide sequence: TGTGCCGCGAATACAGGGTCGAGCAATCAGCCCCAGCATTTT. Amino acids: CAANTGSSNQPQHF.

In its sample, this clonotype was seen a few times. V and J are TRBV12-5 and TRBJ2-1, with 9 bases fitting TRBD1. The length of the CDR3 is 16 residues. Germline CDR1 LGHNT, CDR2 FRNRAP. V shed 2 bases, J shed 5 bases, and the junction held 7 bases outside the gene matches. The CDR3 sequence is CASGLTLGQGDNEQFF. CDR3 coding DNA: TGTGCTAGTGGTTTGACACTGGGACAGGGTGACAATGAGCAGTTCTTC.

This clonotype has just a few counts. V and J are TRBV27 and TRBJ2-1, with D tentatively TRBD2 (6 bases). The CDR3 length is 14 residues. The ends were cut back, 4 bases at V and 4 bases at J, with 11 bases in the middle. Germline-derived CDR1 and CDR2 are MNHEY and SMNVEV (reference sequence). The CDR3, as DNA: TGTGCCAGCAGTTGGGGGGAAGGTTACAATGAGCAGTTCTTC. As protein: CASSWGEGYNEQFF.

This clonotype was seen more than once but under ten times. V and J are TRBV5-1 and TRBJ2-7; possibly TRBD2 for D (5 bases). CDR3 size: 16 residues. CDR1 is SGHRS and CDR2 is YFSETQ in the germline V gene. V was cut by 0 bases and J by 6 bases, with 19 bases left in between. The CDR3 nucleotides read TGCGCCAGCAGCTTGGGGCCCGGACTTTTAGTCGTCGAGCAGTACTTC. It codes for CASSLGPGLLVVEQYF. The full variable domain, with the rest looked up from reference TRBV5-1 and TRBJ2-7, is KAGVTQTPRYLIKTRGQQVTLSCSPISGHRSVSWYQQTPGQGLQFLFEYFSETQRNKGNFPGRFSGRQFSNSRSEMNVSTLELGDSALYLCASSLGPGLLVVEQYFGPGTRLTVT.

The J gene is TRBJ2-1, the V gene TRBV6-2 or TRBV6-3, with a possible D match to TRBD2 (6 bases). In germline, CDR1 is MNHEY, CDR2 SVGEGT. This CDR3 region has 13 residues. Trimming took off 6 bases at V and 12 bases at J, with 18 bases between the two ends. The CDR3 DNA reads TGTGCCAGCAGCCGCGGCGGGGTTTCGGTGCAGTTCTTC. Translating it yields CASSRGGVSVQFF.